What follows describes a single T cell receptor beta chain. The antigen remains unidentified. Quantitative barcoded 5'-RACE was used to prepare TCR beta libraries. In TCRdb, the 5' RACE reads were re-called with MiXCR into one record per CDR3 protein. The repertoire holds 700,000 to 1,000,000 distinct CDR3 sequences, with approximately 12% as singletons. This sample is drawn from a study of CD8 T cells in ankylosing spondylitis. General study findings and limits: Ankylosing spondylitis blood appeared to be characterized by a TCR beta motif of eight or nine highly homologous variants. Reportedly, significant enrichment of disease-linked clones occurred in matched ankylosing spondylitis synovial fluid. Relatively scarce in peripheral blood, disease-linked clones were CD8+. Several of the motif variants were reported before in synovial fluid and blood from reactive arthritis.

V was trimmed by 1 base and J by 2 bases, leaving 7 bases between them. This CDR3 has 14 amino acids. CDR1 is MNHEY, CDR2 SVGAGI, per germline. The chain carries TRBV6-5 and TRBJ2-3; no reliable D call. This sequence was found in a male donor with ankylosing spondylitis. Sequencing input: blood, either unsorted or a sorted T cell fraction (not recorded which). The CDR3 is CASSYWTLTDTQYF. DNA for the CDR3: TGTGCCAGCAGTTACTGGACCCTCACAGATACGCAGTATTTT.